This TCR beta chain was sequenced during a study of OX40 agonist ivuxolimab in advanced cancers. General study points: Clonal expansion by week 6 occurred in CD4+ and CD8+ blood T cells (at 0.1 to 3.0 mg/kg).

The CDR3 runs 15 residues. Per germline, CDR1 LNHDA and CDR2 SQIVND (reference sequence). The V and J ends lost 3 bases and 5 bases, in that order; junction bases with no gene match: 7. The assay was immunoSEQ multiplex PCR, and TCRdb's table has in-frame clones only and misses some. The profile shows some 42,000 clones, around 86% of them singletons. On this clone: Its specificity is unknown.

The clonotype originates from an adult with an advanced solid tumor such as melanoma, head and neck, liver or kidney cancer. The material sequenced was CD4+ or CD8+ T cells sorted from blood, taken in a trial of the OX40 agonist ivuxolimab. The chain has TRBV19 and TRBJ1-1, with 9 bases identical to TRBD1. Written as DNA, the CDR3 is TGTGCCAGTAGTATCACCGGGACAGGGTTGACTGAAGCTTTCTTT. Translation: CASSITGTGLTEAFF.